The 5 T cell receptor beta chains presented below share a single source sample, sequenced in a study of cytomegalovirus exposure and HLA in healthy donors. The study ran its PCR with 60 Vbeta and 13 Jbeta primers. The data were produced by immunoSEQ multiplex PCR, yet TCRdb's version contains in-frame clones alone and is incomplete. The table includes about 120,000 clones, approximately 78% detected once. Specimen: PBMCs. The source is a man under 40 in good health and CMV-seropositive.

V usage is TRBV10-3 and J usage is TRBJ1-2; TRBD1 is a possible D gene (5 bases). Germline V CDR1 and CDR2: ENHRY, SYGVKD. The CDR3 totals 13 residues. The ends were cut back, 7 bases at V and 8 bases at J, with 17 bases in the middle. DNA for the CDR3: TGTGCCATCAATCCCGACAGATCTGAGGGCTACACCTTC. It encodes CAINPDRSEGYTF.

The CDR3 coding sequence is TGTGCCAGCAGCTTAGTGAGCCGTCGGGAAGACCAATACAATGAGCAGTTCTTC. Translated, it gives CASSLVSRREDQYNEQFF. The chain uses TRBV11-2 and TRBJ2-1; D is perhaps TRBD2 (5 bases). CDR3 size: 18 residues. V was shortened by 1 base and J by 4 bases, with 20 bases between the two germline ends. Germline values: CDR1 SGHAT, CDR2 FQNNGV.

V is TRBV11-3 and J is TRBJ2-7, with a possible D match to TRBD2 (5 bases). CDR1 and CDR2 (germline): SGHNT, YENEEA. Trimming cost V 5 bases and J 5 bases, with 16 bases left between them. This CDR3 spans 14 amino acids. The CDR3 coding sequence is TGTGCCAGCAGCCGAGGGTCCAGATACGACGAGCAGTACTTC. Amino acids: CASSRGSRYDEQYF. The complete variable domain, with remaining parts taken from reference TRBV11-3 and TRBJ2-7, reads EAGVVQSPRYKIIEKKQPVAFWCNPISGHNTLYWYLQNLGQGPELLIRYENEEAVDDSQLPKDRFSAERLKGVDSTLKIQPAELGDSAVYLCASSRGSRYDEQYFGPGTRLTVT.

The CDR3 nucleotides read TGTGCCATCAGCGCTAAAAATAAAGGACAGGGCGAAGCAGATACGCAGTATTTT. This encodes CAISAKNKGQGEADTQYF. V is TRBV10-3 and J is TRBJ2-3, with 8 bases lining up with TRBD1. Germline trimming cut 6 bases from V and 4 bases from J; bases unmatched to any gene: 18. There are 18 residues in the CDR3. Germline assignment: CDR1 ENHRY and CDR2 SYGVKD.

The V call is TRBV7-2, the J call TRBJ2-2, with 10 bases that match TRBD2. Trimming removed 8 bases from V and 4 bases from J; junction bases left unmatched: 10. CDR3 size: 16 residues. Germline CDR1 reads SGHTA; CDR2 reads FQGNSA. The CDR3 DNA reads TGTGCCAGCCGGGCTAGCGGGAGTCTTCTCACCGGGGAGCTGTTTTTT. Its protein is CASRASGSLLTGELFF.